A selection of T cell receptor beta chains follows, all from one sample in a study of cytomegalovirus exposure and HLA in healthy donors. Here immunoSEQ multiplex PCR was the method, and the copy in TCRdb shows in-frame clones only, minus some. The table has fewer than 250,000 clones, 86% seen once; the top ten hold over 1.1%. The specimen was PBMCs. These receptors came from a woman between 18 and 29 years old in good health and CMV-seronegative. Each CDR3 is given with its conserved first and last residue.

V gene: TRBV5-8
CDR3 protein: CASSLGGMGQPQHF

V gene: TRBV27
CDR3 protein: CASSTRPNNEQFF

V gene: TRBV9
CDR3 protein: CASSVGQGGTGELFF

V gene: TRBV7-9
CDR3 protein: CASSSPGLPPNNEQFF

V gene: TRBV10-3
CDR3 protein: CAISEGAGGYEQYF

V gene: TRBV11-2
CDR3 protein: CASSLLGLNTEAFF

V gene: TRBV6-5
CDR3 protein: CASTVFRGPYEQYF

V gene: TRBV11-2
CDR3 protein: CASSLVRGGINTEAFF

V gene: TRBV5-1
CDR3 protein: CASSLGQGGWNEQFF

V gene: TRBV27
CDR3 protein: CASSSGGGGTYEQYF

V gene: TRBV12-5
CDR3 protein: CASGLASGLARETQYF

V gene: TRBV6-1
CDR3 protein: CASSGTRMGGTQYF

V gene: TRBV14
CDR3 protein: CASSQVRAPNEKLFF

V gene: TRBV27
CDR3 protein: CASSSREEMWNTEAFF

V gene: TRBV5-5
CDR3 protein: CASSFHGNTEAFF

V gene: TRBV4-1
CDR3 protein: CASKEGWRGNEQFF

V gene: TRBV7-2
CDR3 protein: CASSLFRDFYNEQFF

V gene: TRBV4-1
CDR3 protein: CASSAGGGGYTF

V gene: TRBV18
CDR3 protein: CASSPPFGTGMNSPLHF

V gene: TRBV5-1
CDR3 protein: CASSSGGPVKGRGGYTF

V gene: TRBV9
CDR3 protein: CASSEIPGLVANEQFF

V gene: TRBV29-1
CDR3 protein: CSVSGLAGTNTGELFF

V gene: TRBV25-1
CDR3 protein: CASRIYRGLTDTQYF

V gene: TRBV2
CDR3 protein: CASTGLAFTGELFF

V gene: TRBV27
CDR3 protein: CASRRGGQGAGYEQYF

V gene: TRBV5-4
CDR3 protein: CASSLVGRSTEAFF

V gene: TRBV25-1
CDR3 protein: CASSVDRGIVDTQYF

V gene: TRBV6-5
CDR3 protein: CASEGQGRGEQYF

V gene: TRBV6-6
CDR3 protein: CASRTGQAGNTIYF

V gene: TRBV19
CDR3 protein: CASSKLSGTGSNEQYF

V gene: TRBV4-1
CDR3 protein: CASSQEYGLAGGPQETQYF

V gene: TRBV4-1
CDR3 protein: CASSQDPGQADGYEQYF

V gene: TRBV6-1
CDR3 protein: CASSDLPGQGGTEAFF

V gene: TRBV18
CDR3 protein: CASSPPGLAGTHYEQYF

V gene: TRBV5-1
CDR3 protein: CASSGTGVSGNTIYF

V gene: TRBV5-6
CDR3 protein: CASSLGRREGFGYTF

V gene: TRBV9
CDR3 protein: CASSVGESKETQYF

V gene: TRBV4-1
CDR3 protein: CASSQVLGRSGGLAGSLEQFF

V gene: TRBV5-1
CDR3 protein: CASSMPGGNSPLHF

V gene: TRBV7-9
CDR3 protein: CASSPRGGANEQYF

V gene: TRBV4-1
CDR3 protein: CASSQLGPLGKNIQYF

V gene: TRBV5-6
CDR3 protein: CASSPGLAEIYEQYF